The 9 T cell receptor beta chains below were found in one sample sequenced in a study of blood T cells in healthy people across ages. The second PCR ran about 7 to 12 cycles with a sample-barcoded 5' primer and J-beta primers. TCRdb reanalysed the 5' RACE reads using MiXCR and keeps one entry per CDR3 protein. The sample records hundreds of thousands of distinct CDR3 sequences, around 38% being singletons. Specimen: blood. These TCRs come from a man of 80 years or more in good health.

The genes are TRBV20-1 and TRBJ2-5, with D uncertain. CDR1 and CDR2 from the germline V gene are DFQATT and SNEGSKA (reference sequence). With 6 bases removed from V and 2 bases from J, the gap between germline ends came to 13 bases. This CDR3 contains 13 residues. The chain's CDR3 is CSAPRAGQETQYF. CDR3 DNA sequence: TGCAGTGCCCCCCGGGCAGGACAAGAGACCCAGTACTTC.

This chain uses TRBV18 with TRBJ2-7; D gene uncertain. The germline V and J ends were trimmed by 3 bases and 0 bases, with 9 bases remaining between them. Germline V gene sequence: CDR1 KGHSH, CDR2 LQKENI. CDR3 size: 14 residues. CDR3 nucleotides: TGTGCCAGCTCACCCCTAGGTGACTCCTACGAGCAGTACTTC. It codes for CASSPLGDSYEQYF.

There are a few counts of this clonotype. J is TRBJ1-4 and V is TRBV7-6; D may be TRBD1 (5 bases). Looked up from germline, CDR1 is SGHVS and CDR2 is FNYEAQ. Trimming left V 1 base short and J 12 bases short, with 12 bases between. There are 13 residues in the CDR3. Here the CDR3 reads CASSLGSGCELFF. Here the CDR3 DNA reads TGTGCCAGCAGCTTAGGGTCAGGGTGTGAACTGTTTTTT.

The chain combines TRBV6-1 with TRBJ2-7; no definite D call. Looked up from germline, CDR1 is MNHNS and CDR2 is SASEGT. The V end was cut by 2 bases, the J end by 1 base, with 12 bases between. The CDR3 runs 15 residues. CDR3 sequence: CASSEWQTPSYEQYF. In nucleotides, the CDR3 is TGTGCCAGCAGTGAATGGCAGACGCCATCCTACGAGCAGTACTTC.

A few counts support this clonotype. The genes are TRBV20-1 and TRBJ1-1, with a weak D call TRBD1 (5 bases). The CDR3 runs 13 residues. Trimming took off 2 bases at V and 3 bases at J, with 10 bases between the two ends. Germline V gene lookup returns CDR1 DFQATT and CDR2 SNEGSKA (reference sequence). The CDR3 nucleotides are TGCAGTGCTAGAAGGTCGGGGGACACTGAAGCTTTCTTT. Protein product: CSARRSGDTEAFF.

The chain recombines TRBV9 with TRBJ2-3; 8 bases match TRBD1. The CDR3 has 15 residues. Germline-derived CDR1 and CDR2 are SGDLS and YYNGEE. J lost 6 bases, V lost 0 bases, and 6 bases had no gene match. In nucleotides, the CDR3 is TGTGCCAGCAGCGTAGGGGACAGGAGGTGGGATACGCAGTATTTT. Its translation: CASSVGDRRWDTQYF.

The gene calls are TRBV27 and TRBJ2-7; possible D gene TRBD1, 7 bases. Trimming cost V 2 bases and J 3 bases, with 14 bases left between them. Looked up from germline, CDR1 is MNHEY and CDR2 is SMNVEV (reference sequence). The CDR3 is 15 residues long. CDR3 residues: CASSLGSGGIYEQYF. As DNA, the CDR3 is TGTGCCAGCAGTTTAGGTTCAGGGGGGATCTACGAGCAGTACTTC.

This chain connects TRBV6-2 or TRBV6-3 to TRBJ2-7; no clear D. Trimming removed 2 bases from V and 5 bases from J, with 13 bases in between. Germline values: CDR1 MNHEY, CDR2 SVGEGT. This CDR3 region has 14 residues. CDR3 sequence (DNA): TGTGCCAGCAGTTACAGGGTGACGAAGAACGAGCAGTACTTC. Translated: CASSYRVTKNEQYF.

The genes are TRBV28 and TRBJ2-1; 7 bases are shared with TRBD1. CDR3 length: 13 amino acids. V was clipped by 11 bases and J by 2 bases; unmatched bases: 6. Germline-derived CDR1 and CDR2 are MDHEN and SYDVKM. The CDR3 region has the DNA TGTGCCGTGGACAGGTTACCCTACAATGAGCAGTTCTTC. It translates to CAVDRLPYNEQFF.